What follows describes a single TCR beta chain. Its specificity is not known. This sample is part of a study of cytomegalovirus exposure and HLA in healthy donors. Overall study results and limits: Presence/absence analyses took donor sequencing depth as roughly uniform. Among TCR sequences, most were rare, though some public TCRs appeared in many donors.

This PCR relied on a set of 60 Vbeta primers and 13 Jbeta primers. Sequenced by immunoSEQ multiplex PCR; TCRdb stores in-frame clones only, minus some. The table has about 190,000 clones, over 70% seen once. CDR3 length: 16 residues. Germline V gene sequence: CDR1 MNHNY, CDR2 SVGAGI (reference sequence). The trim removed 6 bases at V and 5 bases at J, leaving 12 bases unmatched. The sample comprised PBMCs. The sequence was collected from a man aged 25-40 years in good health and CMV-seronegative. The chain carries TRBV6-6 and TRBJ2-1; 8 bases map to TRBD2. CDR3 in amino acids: CASRGSVAGGHNEQFF. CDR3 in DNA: TGTGCCAGCAGGGGCTCGGTGGCGGGAGGTCACAATGAGCAGTTCTTC.